This TCR beta chain originates from a study of shared clonotypes between healthy human individuals. The study, taken as a whole, reports: Among non-shared clonotypes, generation probabilities were lower than among those shared by all four donors.

Trimming removed 2 bases from V and 5 bases from J, with 22 bases in between. The germline V gene has CDR1 SGHRS and CDR2 YFSETQ. The CDR3 sequence is 17 residues long. Profiled with immunoSEQ multiplex PCR; TCRdb holds only in-frame clones, not every one. The sample has under 550,000 clones, 90% to 97% seen once; the top ten hold approximately 0.06%. A note on this clone: Antigen specificity is unknown.

Input material: naive CD4+ T cells sorted from blood. Subset of the sample: CD45RA+ positively selected. V usage is TRBV5-1 and J usage is TRBJ1-1; D is undetermined. This TCR was recovered from a woman aged 25-40 years in good health. CDR3 DNA sequence: TGCGCCAGCAGCTTAGGAGGTCGGAGTGACTTATGGACTGAAGCTTTCTTT. Protein: CASSLGGRSDLWTEAFF.